This T cell receptor (beta chain) is drawn from a study of Ad26.COV2.S vaccination and SARS-CoV-2 variants. A note on this clone: Its antigen is unidentified.

Trimming took off 0 bases at V and 2 bases at J, with 5 bases between the two ends. The germline gives CDR1 LNHNV, CDR2 YYDKDF (reference sequence). The CDR3 extends over 13 amino acids. Treatment denoted: approximately 18 received Ad26.COV2.S at low or high dose, single or two shots; about 5 received placebo; per-sample allocation not given. Collection of samples fell on day 63 after the first vaccine or placebo injection. Vaccine was an Ad26 vector expressing Wuhan-strain SARS-CoV-2 spike. The data were produced by immunoSEQ multiplex PCR, yet TCRdb's version contains in-frame clones alone and is incomplete. The data contain about 240,000 clones, roughly 88% of them singletons. Broader study findings: The TCR breadth and depth analyses may have understated or missed part of the total T cell responses. Vaccine recipients posted higher spike-specific TCR breadth than their placebo counterparts.

The sequencing here drew on peripheral blood, taken in a trial of Ad26.COV2.S vaccine versus placebo. The sequence was collected from a person between 18 and 65 years old who received the Ad26.COV2.S COVID-19 vaccine or a placebo. The genes are TRBV15 and TRBJ2-7; no clear D gene. The CDR3 spells CATSRERPYEQYF. CDR3 nucleotide sequence: TGTGCCACCAGCAGAGAGCGTCCCTACGAGCAGTACTTC. The full variable domain, rest sourced from reference TRBV15 and TRBJ2-7, is DAMVIQNPRYQVTQFGKPVTLSCSQTLNHNVMYWYQQKSSQAPKLLFHYYDKDFNNEADTPDNFQSRRPNTSFCFLDIRSPGLGDTAMYLCATSRERPYEQYFGPGTRLTVT.